The clone carrying this T cell receptor beta chain has more than one count but fewer than ten. How the authors handled the data: Scientists estimated how many nucleated cells there were by amplifying reference gene primers. Using immunoSEQ multiplex PCR, the repertoire was profiled, and TCRdb retains in-frame clones only, with some absent. V, J and clone size are taken as reported in that table, and D and trimming were inferred from the DNA itself. This sample carries 150,000 to 200,000 clones, 78% of them seen once, and the ten largest clones take approximately 14%. CDR1 and CDR2 (germline): SGHRS, YFSETQ. CDR3 size: 15 residues. Trimming removed 4 bases at V and 0 bases at J, with 13 bases between. The data stem from a study of blood T cell repertoires in COVID-19. Study summary: PBMCs, B-cell-depleted T cells, or T cells provided the cDNA or gDNA that made up the material.

This sequence originates from a woman aged 80 or over with acute or convalescent COVID-19. Sequencing was performed on peripheral blood. The chain recombines TRBV5-1 with TRBJ1-1; D possibly corresponds to TRBD1 (5 bases). CDR3 in amino acids: CASSSGAPLNTEAFF. Written as DNA, the CDR3 is TGCGCCAGCAGCAGCGGGGCGCCCCTGAACACTGAAGCTTTCTTT. Together with reference TRBV5-1 and TRBJ1-1, the CDR3 gives the full variable domain: KAGVTQTPRYLIKTRGQQVTLSCSPISGHRSVSWYQQTPGQGLQFLFEYFSETQRNKGNFPGRFSGRQFSNSRSEMNVSTLELGDSALYLCASSSGAPLNTEAFFGQGTRLTVV.